The clone carrying this TCR delta chain qualifies as large (0.1 to 1%). Within the sample, other DNA sequences also encode this same CDR3. This record belongs to a study of gamma-delta T cells after stem cell transplantation. TCRdb re-called clones from the RT-PCR reads using CATT. The sample comprises 800 to 1,200 delta-chain clones, 0.95% to 1.5% of which are singletons, and 27% rests with the top ten. V shed 0 bases, J shed 0 bases, and the junction held 10 bases outside the gene matches. Germline V gene sequence: CDR1 GEAIGNYY, CDR2 EKD. The CDR3 totals 18 residues. The TCR was taken from a human donor. It is not recorded whose cells these are; they may come from a transplant donor. The rearrangement joins TRDV2 to TRDJ1; the match to TRDD3 covers 9 bases. The sequenced sample was gamma-delta T cells. This CDR3 is CACDTLSTGGAHTDKLIF. CDR3 coding DNA: TGTGCCTGTGACACCCTCTCTACTGGGGGAGCCCACACCGATAAACTCATCTTT.